This is a list of T cell receptor beta chains from one sample in a study of blood T cell repertoires in COVID-19. Assay used: immunoSEQ multiplex PCR; TCRdb lists only in-frame clones, some missing. The profile shows a few hundred thousand clones, around 90% of them singletons. Sequencing input: peripheral blood. The receptors were gathered from a woman aged 25 to 39 with acute or convalescent COVID-19. Each CDR3 is given without its conserved first and last residue.

cdr3_length j_call v_call cdr3_aa
14 TRBJ1-1 TRBV5-6 ASSRRSDSRNTEAF
13 TRBJ2-1 TRBV7-2 ASSRTGGTYNEQF
14 TRBJ2-1 TRBV5-1 ASSLVLGGSHNEQF
11 TRBJ1-1 TRBV6-5 ASRAGTNTEAF
11 TRBJ2-5 TRBV4-2 ASSPERGETQY
17 TRBJ2-7 TRBV4-1 ASSPRLKTGGPSSYEQY
13 TRBJ2-1 TRBV7-9 ASSLELGGGNEQF
17 TRBJ2-3 TRBV10-3 AIMGTLTSGEPSTDTQY
10 TRBJ1-1 TRBV6-5 ASRTGNTEAF
12 TRBJ2-7 TRBV10-2 ASQTSGRVYEQY
12 TRBJ2-7 TRBV6-5 ASSYSVTPYEQY
11 TRBJ2-7 TRBV11-2 ASQTTGYYEQY
10 TRBJ2-7 TRBV30 AWGQSSYEQY
14 TRBJ1-1 TRBV5-1 ASSLTPGVANTEAF
13 TRBJ2-3 TRBV4-1 ASSQGHSFTDTQY
11 TRBJ1-4 TRBV12-3/TRBV12-4 ASSWDTNEKLF
10 TRBJ1-3 TRBV10-3 AINREGNTIY
14 TRBJ2-5 TRBV5-4 ASSPKPGAGEETQY
12 TRBJ1-5 TRBV18 ATGRGNSNQPQH
10 TRBJ2-1 TRBV4-2 ASSQDEDEQF
12 TRBJ2-5 TRBV9 ASNVGQGQETQY
14 TRBJ2-1 TRBV4-3 ASSQDGIAAYNEQF
11 TRBJ2-5 TRBV6-2/TRBV6-3 ASSRQAQETQY
13 TRBJ1-6 TRBV30 AWRHDRSLNSPLH
10 TRBJ2-3 TRBV7-8 ASSPLGDTQY
10 TRBJ1-3 TRBV18 ASSAGGNTIY
11 TRBJ1-1 TRBV30 AWTGQGGTEAF
11 TRBJ1-2 TRBV6-5 ASIGQGNYGYT
17 TRBJ1-1 TRBV9 ASSVEVGTGGDLVTEAF
15 TRBJ1-3 TRBV18 ASSPKVQGVSGNTIY
13 TRBJ1-1 TRBV6-5 ASILQGGIRTEAF
12 TRBJ2-4 TRBV5-1 ASSAGAAKNIQY
13 TRBJ1-1 TRBV18 ASSPSAGSTTEAF
13 TRBJ2-2 TRBV5-6 ASSFLGGSTGELF
15 TRBJ2-7 TRBV5-1 ASSPGQGVIAAYEQY
10 TRBJ1-1 TRBV30 ALDRGNTEAF
13 TRBJ2-5 TRBV5-6 ASSLEGGLGETQY
12 TRBJ1-4 TRBV9 ASSGGGAVEKLF
10 TRBJ1-3 TRBV2 ASLSDRNTIY
16 TRBJ1-1 TRBV7-9 ASSLPQATGDGGTEAF
13 TRBJ2-4 TRBV3-1/TRBV3-2 ASSHRGAAKNIQY
10 TRBJ2-1 TRBV7-9 ASSLTFHEQF
11 TRBJ2-1 TRBV9 ASSVGTPNEQF
14 TRBJ2-7 TRBV27 ASSLRSGHGSYEQY
12 TRBJ2-7 TRBV28 ASSPGDRPYEQY
14 TRBJ2-1 TRBV11-3 ASSLRGTSGIYEQF